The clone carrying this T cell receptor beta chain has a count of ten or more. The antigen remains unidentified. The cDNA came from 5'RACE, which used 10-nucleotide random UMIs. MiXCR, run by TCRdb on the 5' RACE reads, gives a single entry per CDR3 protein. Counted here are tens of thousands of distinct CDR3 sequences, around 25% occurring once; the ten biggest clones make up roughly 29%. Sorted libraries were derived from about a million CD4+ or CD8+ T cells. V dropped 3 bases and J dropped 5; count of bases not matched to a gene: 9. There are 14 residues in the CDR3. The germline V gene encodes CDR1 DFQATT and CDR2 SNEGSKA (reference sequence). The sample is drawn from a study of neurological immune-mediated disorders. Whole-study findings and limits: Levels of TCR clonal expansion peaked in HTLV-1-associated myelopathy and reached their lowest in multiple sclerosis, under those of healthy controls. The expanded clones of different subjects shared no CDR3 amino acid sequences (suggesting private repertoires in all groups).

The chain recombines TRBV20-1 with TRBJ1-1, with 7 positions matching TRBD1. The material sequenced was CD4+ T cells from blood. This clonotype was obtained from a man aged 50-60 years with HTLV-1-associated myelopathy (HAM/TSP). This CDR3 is CSASLTGRVTEAFF. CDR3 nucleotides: TGCAGTGCTAGTTTGACAGGGCGGGTGACTGAAGCTTTCTTT.